At least ten counts were recorded for the clone carrying this T cell receptor beta chain. Its antigen is undetermined. The germline gives CDR1 SGHVT, CDR2 SQSDAQ. Trimming took 1 base from V and 6 from J, leaving 20 bases between them. The CDR3 is 17 residues long. This sample is part of a study of T cells in Graves' hyperthyroidism and ophthalmopathy. General study results and limits: Ophthalmopathy and stable hyperthyroidism were told apart by a 13 V-J model.

What was amplified from RNA transcripts were TCR beta CDR3 regions. When the TCR CDR3 underwent first-round RT-PCR, the HTBI primer set was used. TCRdb fed the multiplex PCR reads into MiXCR, producing one record per CDR3 protein. Here the sample spans about 420,000 distinct CDR3 sequences, roughly 15% being singletons. The V gene is TRBV7-4, the J gene TRBJ2-3; D may be TRBD1 (6 bases). The sequenced material came from blood. This clonotype originated in a woman between 18 and 29 years old with Graves' hyperthyroidism. As DNA, the CDR3 is TGTGCCAGCAGCTTAGTTATCCGGGACACCTATGCGGATACGCAGTATTTT. Its protein is CASSLVIRDTYADTQYF.